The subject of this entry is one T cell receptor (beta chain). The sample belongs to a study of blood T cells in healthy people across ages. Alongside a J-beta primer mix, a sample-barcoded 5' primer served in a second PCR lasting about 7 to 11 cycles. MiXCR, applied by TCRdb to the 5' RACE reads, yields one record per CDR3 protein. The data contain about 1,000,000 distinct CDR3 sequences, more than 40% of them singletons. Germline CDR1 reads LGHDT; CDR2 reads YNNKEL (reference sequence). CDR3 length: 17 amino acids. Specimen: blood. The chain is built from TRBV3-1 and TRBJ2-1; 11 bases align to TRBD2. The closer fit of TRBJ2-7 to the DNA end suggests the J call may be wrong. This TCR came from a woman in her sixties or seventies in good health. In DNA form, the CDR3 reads TGTGCCAGCAGCCAAGTGGCTAGCGGGAGGTCCTACAACGAGCAGTACTTC. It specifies CASSQVASGRSYNEQYF.